A single sample is the source of the 22 T cell receptor beta chains below, sequenced in a study of T cell changes during pregnancy in multiple sclerosis. Some clones are missing from TCRdb's copy, which holds only in-frame ones; the method was immunoSEQ multiplex PCR. The sample includes 29,000 or so clones, roughly nine tenths seen only once; the top ten take roughly 5%. The material was CD8+ T cells from peripheral blood mononuclear cells, obtained before pregnancy. The receptors were gathered from a female donor with multiple sclerosis, enrolled in a pregnancy study.

This clone was counted between two and nine times. The gene calls are TRBV6-1 and TRBJ2-7; 11 bases match TRBD1. The germline CDR1 and CDR2 sequences are MNHNS and SASEGT. Germline trimming cut 4 bases from V and 4 bases from J; bases unmatched to any gene: 3. CDR3 length: 14 amino acids. DNA of the CDR3: TGTGCCAGCAGTGCCGGACAGGGGGCGTACGAGCAGTACTTC. Its translation: CASSAGQGAYEQYF.

The chain combines TRBV5-4 with TRBJ2-5; TRBD2 matches at 8 bases. Germline V gene sequence: CDR1 SGHNT, CDR2 YYREEE (reference sequence). Trimming took 4 bases from V and 1 from J; bases not matched to a gene: 6. The CDR3 has 15 amino acids. CDR3 bases: TGTGCCAGCAGCCTGCGGGGGGCCAGCCAAGAGACCCAGTACTTC. Its protein product is CASSLRGASQETQYF.

The chain carries TRBV5-1 and TRBJ2-2, with no clear D. Trimming removed 2 bases from V and 6 bases from J, with 8 bases in between. The CDR3 contains 13 residues. Germline assignment: CDR1 SGHRS and CDR2 YFSETQ. CDR3 protein: CASSFSSPGELFF. CDR3 DNA: TGCGCCAGCAGCTTCTCGTCCCCCGGGGAGCTGTTTTTT.

V usage is TRBV4-3 and J usage is TRBJ2-1, with D tentatively TRBD2 (6 bases). This CDR3 contains 16 residues. Germline loops: CDR1 LGHNA, CDR2 YSLEER. The V gene lost 0 bases and the J gene lost 4 bases, with 13 bases spanning the gap. CDR3 loop: CASSQDRRGFYNEQFF. CDR3 DNA: TGCGCCAGCAGCCAAGATAGGCGGGGTTTTTACAATGAGCAGTTCTTC.

The V call is TRBV7-6, the J call TRBJ2-7; 14 positions match TRBD2. This CDR3 is 16 amino acids long. V lost 5 bases and J lost 6; bases outside the gene matches: 9. Germline V gives CDR1 SGHVS, CDR2 FNYEAQ. The DNA for the CDR3 is TGTGCCAGCAGCCGGGGACTAGCGGGAGATCTGGCCGAGCAGTACTTC. Translating gives CASSRGLAGDLAEQYF.

This clone was seen just once. The chain has TRBV2 and TRBJ2-7; possibly TRBD1 for D (6 bases). Between the trimmed V and J ends, which lost 10 bases and 6 bases, there was a span of 22 bases. The CDR3 consists of 14 residues. Germline V CDR1 and CDR2: SNHLY, FYNNEI. In DNA form, the CDR3 reads TGTGCCAACCATCCGAGGGGGAGTGGTGTCGAGCAGTACTTC. It encodes CANHPRGSGVEQYF. Looking up the rest from reference TRBV2 and TRBJ2-7 gives the full variable domain: EPEVTQTPSHQVTQMGQEVILRCVPISNHLYFYWYRQILGQKVEFLVSFYNNEISEKSEIFDDQFSVERPDGSNFTLKIRSTKLEDSAMYFCANHPRGSGVEQYFGPGTRLTVT.

The rearrangement uses TRBV2 and TRBJ2-1; maybe TRBD2 (7 bases). The CDR3 has 14 amino acids. V lost 8 bases and J 3 bases, leaving 14 bases between the germline ends. Germline assignment: CDR1 SNHLY and CDR2 FYNNEI. CDR3 nucleotide sequence: TGTGCCAGCCTCGCAGGGGACTACTACAATGAGCAGTTCTTC. This gives the protein CASLAGDYYNEQFF.

This sequence joins TRBV2 and TRBJ2-7; 7 bases map to TRBD1. The ends lost 8 bases at V and 3 bases at J; junction bases unmatched: 4. Germline assignment: CDR1 SNHLY and CDR2 FYNNEI. The CDR3 contains 12 residues. This CDR3 reads CASRDSYYEQYF. In nucleotides, the CDR3 is TGTGCCAGCCGGGACAGCTACTACGAGCAGTACTTC. Looking up the rest from reference TRBV2 and TRBJ2-7 gives the full variable domain: EPEVTQTPSHQVTQMGQEVILRCVPISNHLYFYWYRQILGQKVEFLVSFYNNEISEKSEIFDDQFSVERPDGSNFTLKIRSTKLEDSAMYFCASRDSYYEQYFGPGTRLTVT.

The chain is built from TRBV7-8 and TRBJ2-7, with 7 bases lining up with TRBD1. The germline V gene has CDR1 SGHVS and CDR2 FQNEAQ. V was clipped by 5 bases and J by 3 bases; unmatched bases: 7. This CDR3 is built from 14 residues. The CDR3 DNA is TGTGCCAGCAGCACCCGGGACAGACTCTACGAGCAGTACTTC. Translated: CASSTRDRLYEQYF.

The rearrangement links TRBV10-3 to TRBJ2-1, with D maybe TRBD2 (7 bases). Trimming stripped 0 bases from V and 3 bases from J, with 12 bases between. The CDR3 loop spans 16 amino acids. Germline-derived CDR1 and CDR2 are ENHRY and SYGVKD. As DNA, the CDR3 is TGTGCCATCAGTGAGTCCGTGGGGGGGCTCTACAATGAGCAGTTCTTC. It codes for CAISESVGGLYNEQFF.

This chain connects TRBV9 to TRBJ1-3; no firm D call. Looked up from germline, CDR1 is SGDLS and CDR2 is YYNGEE. V shed 0 bases and J shed 0 bases, with 10 bases lying between them. The CDR3 extends over 16 amino acids. The CDR3 sequence: CASSVAEVASGNTIYF. For the CDR3, the DNA is TGTGCCAGCAGCGTAGCGGAGGTTGCCTCTGGAAACACCATATATTTT.

V and J are TRBV28 and TRBJ2-7; 7 bases map to TRBD1. CDR1 MDHEN and CDR2 SYDVKM come from the germline V gene. This CDR3 is built from 14 residues. Germline trimming cut 1 base from V and 5 bases from J; bases unmatched to any gene: 5. CDR3 loop: CASSLSARGNEQYF. CDR3 sequence (DNA): TGTGCCAGCAGTTTATCTGCCAGGGGGAACGAGCAGTACTTC.

The chain joins TRBV27 to TRBJ1-2, with a possible D match to TRBD1 (5 bases). CDR1 is MNHEY and CDR2 is SMNVEV in the germline V gene (reference sequence). V gave up 3 bases and J gave up 1 base, with 12 bases separating them. The CDR3 has 15 residues. CDR3 nucleotides: TGTGCCAGCAGTTTCGGAACAGGTCTTAACTATGGCTACACCTTC. Translating gives CASSFGTGLNYGYTF.

The chain has TRBV20-1 and TRBJ2-1; the D gene is possibly TRBD1 (6 bases). The V and J ends lost 3 bases and 7 bases respectively, with 7 bases between them. Germline CDR1 and CDR2: DFQATT and SNEGSKA (reference sequence). The CDR3 is 11 residues long. The CDR3: CSARRGNEQFF. DNA of the CDR3: TGCAGTGCTAGGAGGGGGAATGAGCAGTTCTTC.

V is TRBV4-2 and J is TRBJ2-1, with D hard to call. The CDR3 consists of 14 residues. Germline V CDR1 and CDR2: LGHNA, YNFKEQ. The V gene lost 0 bases and the J gene lost 5 bases, with 8 bases spanning the gap. The CDR3 sequence is CASSQDTADNEQFF. In nucleotides, the CDR3 is TGTGCCAGCAGCCAAGACACGGCGGACAATGAGCAGTTCTTC.

J is TRBJ2-1 and V is TRBV27; a weak D match, TRBD1 (5 bases). Germline CDR1 is MNHEY and CDR2 is SMNVEV (reference sequence). The germline V and J ends were trimmed by 2 bases and 2 bases, with 10 bases remaining between them. This CDR3 spans 15 amino acids. The CDR3 sequence is CASSLRGAPYNEQFF. For the CDR3, the DNA is TGTGCCAGCAGTTTACGTGGGGCCCCCTACAATGAGCAGTTCTTC.

This chain joins TRBV11-3 and TRBJ2-4, with D possibly matching TRBD2 (5 bases). Germline V CDR1 and CDR2: SGHNT, YENEEA. The CDR3 is 17 amino acids. The V gene lost 0 bases and the J gene lost 6 bases, with 18 bases spanning the gap. CDR3 sequence reads: CASSLDSPTRPGNIQYF. Written as DNA, the CDR3 is TGTGCCAGCAGCTTAGATTCCCCAACTAGACCGGGAAACATTCAGTACTTC. The full variable domain, completed using reference TRBV11-3 and TRBJ2-4, is EAGVVQSPRYKIIEKKQPVAFWCNPISGHNTLYWYLQNLGQGPELLIRYENEEAVDDSQLPKDRFSAERLKGVDSTLKIQPAELGDSAVYLCASSLDSPTRPGNIQYFGAGTRLSVL.

The chain uses TRBV5-1 and TRBJ1-1; unclear D gene. The CDR3 is 15 residues long. V was trimmed by 4 bases and J by 0 bases, leaving 13 bases between them. Per the germline V gene, CDR1 is SGHRS and CDR2 is YFSETQ. CDR3 in DNA: TGCGCCAGCAGCACCGGGTCCCTAATGAACACTGAAGCTTTCTTT. It codes for CASSTGSLMNTEAFF.

The chain is built from TRBV13 and TRBJ2-3; perhaps TRBD1 as D (6 bases). Germline CDR1 and CDR2: PRHDT and FYEKMQ (reference sequence). The V end lost 0 bases, the J end lost 5 bases, and 15 bases lay between the germline ends. The CDR3 runs 16 residues. CDR3 bases: TGTGCCAGCAGCTTAGGCAGGGGTGCTTGGGGAGATACGCAGTATTTT. It codes for CASSLGRGAWGDTQYF.

J is TRBJ2-3 and V is TRBV7-8; 8 bases align to TRBD1. The length of the CDR3 is 15 residues. Trimming removed 5 bases from V and 5 bases from J; junction bases left unmatched: 9. Per germline, CDR1 SGHVS and CDR2 FQNEAQ. The CDR3: CASSPWTGSGDTQYF. DNA of the CDR3: TGTGCCAGCAGCCCCTGGACAGGGTCGGGAGATACGCAGTATTTT.

The genes are TRBV27 and TRBJ2-3; D is unclear. CDR3 length: 14 residues. V was pared by 1 base and J by 0 bases, with 5 bases between. Germline values: CDR1 MNHEY, CDR2 SMNVEV (reference sequence). The CDR3 DNA sequence: TGTGCCAGCAGTTTATACAGCAGCACAGATACGCAGTATTTT. As protein: CASSLYSSTDTQYF.

V and J are TRBV9 and TRBJ1-1; D is possibly TRBD1 (6 bases). Germline CDR1 is SGDLS and CDR2 is YYNGEE. Trimming pared 0 bases from V and 7 bases from J, leaving 10 bases between. CDR3 size: 13 residues. Here the CDR3 reads CASSVVGGGEAFF. The CDR3 coding sequence is TGTGCCAGCAGCGTAGTTGGGGGCGGTGAAGCTTTCTTT.